The 17 T cell receptor beta chains reported below all come from one sample, sequenced in a study of T cell changes during pregnancy in multiple sclerosis. The method was immunoSEQ multiplex PCR; TCRdb's version includes in-frame clones alone and lacks a portion of them. In the table there are about 39,000 clones, 75% to 95% of which are singletons. Sequencing was performed on CD4+ T cells from peripheral blood mononuclear cells, taken in the third trimester of pregnancy. These receptors were taken from a female donor in good health, enrolled as a control in a pregnancy study.

This clone was detected once. V and J are TRBV5-6 and TRBJ2-2, with 8 bases that match TRBD1. V was pared by 4 bases and J by 3 bases, with 5 bases of the junction left unmatched. The CDR3 covers 15 residues. Germline V gives CDR1 SGHDT, CDR2 YYEEEE. The CDR3 nucleotides read TGTGCCAGCAGCAGGGACAGGCGATACACCGGGGAGCTGTTTTTT. Its translation: CASSRDRRYTGELFF.

J is TRBJ2-1 and V is TRBV9, with 8 nucleotides matching TRBD2. The CDR3 loop spans 16 amino acids. Germline assignment: CDR1 SGDLS and CDR2 YYNGEE. The ends lost 4 bases at V and 3 bases at J; junction bases unmatched: 9. This CDR3 reads CASSPHGGGLYNEQFF. CDR3 nucleotides: TGTGCCAGCAGCCCCCACGGCGGGGGGCTCTACAATGAGCAGTTCTTC.

CDR3 in DNA: TGTGCCAGCTCACCCTCCCCCCAAGGGGCTGGAAACACCATATATTTT. It encodes CASSPSPQGAGNTIYF. J is TRBJ1-3 and V is TRBV18; perhaps TRBD1 as D (5 bases). The germline CDR1 and CDR2 sequences are KGHSH and LQKENI. The CDR3 totals 16 residues. V lost 3 bases to trimming and J lost 2 bases, with 14 bases between them.

V and J are TRBV10-3 and TRBJ2-3, with TRBD1 matching over 9 bases. CDR1 is ENHRY, CDR2 SYGVKD, per germline. This CDR3 region has 15 residues. J gave up 6 bases and V 6 bases, and 10 bases lay outside the gene matches. The CDR3 loop reads CAISPGQGNLDTQYF. The CDR3 DNA follows: TGTGCCATCAGCCCGGGACAGGGCAATTTGGATACGCAGTATTTT.

The chain uses TRBV5-6 and TRBJ2-7; 10 bases are a match to TRBD1. Germline-derived CDR1 and CDR2 are SGHDT and YYEEEE. The CDR3 covers 14 residues. Germline trimming cut 4 bases from V and 5 bases from J; bases unmatched to any gene: 6. The CDR3 nucleotides read TGTGCCAGCAGCCTGGGACAGGGGAGACACGAGCAGTACTTC. It specifies CASSLGQGRHEQYF.

The chain employs TRBV7-9 and TRBJ1-1; D gene uncertain. Trimming removed 0 bases at V and 4 bases at J, with 9 bases between. There are 14 residues in the CDR3. Germline V gene sequence: CDR1 SEHNR, CDR2 FQNEAQ (reference sequence). The CDR3 DNA reads TGTGCCAGCAGCTTAGCCACGGGTGGCACTGAAGCTTTCTTT. Translation gives CASSLATGGTEAFF.

This chain joins TRBV11-2 and TRBJ1-2, with 9 bases that match TRBD1. The CDR3 consists of 14 residues. V was pared by 5 bases and J by 8 bases, with 9 bases of the junction left unmatched. Germline V CDR1 and CDR2: SGHAT, FQNNGV. The DNA for the CDR3 is TGTGCCAGCAGCACCGGACAGGGGCGAATGGGCTACACCTTC. Translated, it gives CASSTGQGRMGYTF.

The chain joins TRBV7-6 to TRBJ1-4, with D maybe TRBD1 (6 bases). Germline lookup yields CDR1 SGHVS and CDR2 FNYEAQ. Deletions cut 1 base from V and 5 bases from J, with 8 bases between. The CDR3 loop spans 14 amino acids. The CDR3 DNA follows: TGTGCCAGCAGCTTAGGACAGGTGAATGAAAAACTGTTTTTT. Translating it yields CASSLGQVNEKLFF.

The chain is built from TRBV2 and TRBJ2-5, with 10 bases matching TRBD1. The V segment lost 1 base and the J segment 9 bases; nucleotides outside the gene matches: 8. The CDR3 consists of 15 residues. The germline V gene has CDR1 SNHLY and CDR2 FYNNEI. The DNA for the CDR3 is TGTGCCAGCAGTGAAGAGACAGGGGGCAGGAAGGCCCAGTACTTC. Translating it yields CASSEETGGRKAQYF.

This chain connects TRBV6-5 to TRBJ2-7; TRBD1 aligns across 7 bases. Germline lookup yields CDR1 MNHEY and CDR2 SVGAGI. The length of the CDR3 is 13 residues. The J segment lost 5 bases and the V segment lost 6 bases, leaving 7 bases of the junction unmatched. The DNA for the CDR3 is TGTGCCAGCAGAGCTGGGACAGAACACGAGCAGTACTTC. It is translated as CASRAGTEHEQYF.

The DNA of the CDR3 is TGTGCCAGCAGCTCTAGCGGGAGGGCCCTGGGTGAGCAGTTCTTC. It encodes CASSSSGRALGEQFF. This sequence joins TRBV7-2 and TRBJ2-1; 12 bases are shared with TRBD2. V dropped 4 bases and J dropped 9; count of bases not matched to a gene: 7. CDR1 and CDR2 from the germline V gene are SGHTA and FQGNSA. The CDR3 runs 15 residues.

The rearrangement uses TRBV10-1 and TRBJ2-3; 9 positions match TRBD2. Germline values: CDR1 WNHNN, CDR2 SYGVQD (reference sequence). The junction had 3 bases not matched to a gene; V was cut back by 3 bases and J by 2 bases. The length of the CDR3 is 15 residues. CDR3 nucleotide sequence: TGCGCCAGCAGTGAAGGCGGGGGGGCCACAGATACGCAGTATTTT. This sequence encodes CASSEGGGATDTQYF.

Of note for this clone: Other DNA sequences of this sample code for an identical CDR3. The chain carries TRBV6-5 and TRBJ2-3; 7 nucleotides agree with TRBD1. V lost 0 bases, J lost 1 base, and 1 base stayed unmatched. The germline CDR1 and CDR2 sequences are MNHEY and SVGAGI. The CDR3 has 15 residues. The DNA for the CDR3 is TGTGCCAGCAGTTACTCAGGACAGGGCACAGATACGCAGTATTTT. Its protein is CASSYSGQGTDTQYF.

This clone was recorded only once. CDR3 amino acids: CASSPWTGLTYNEQFF. In DNA form, the CDR3 reads TGTGCCAGCAGCCCCTGGACAGGATTAACCTACAATGAGCAGTTCTTC. The chain combines TRBV11-1 with TRBJ2-1; 7 bases line up with TRBD1. CDR1 and CDR2 (germline): SGHAT, FQDESV (reference sequence). CDR3 size: 16 residues. Unmatched junction bases numbered 9, after V lost 5 bases and J lost 2 bases. Full variable domain (remainder filled in from reference TRBV11-1 and TRBJ2-1): EAEVAQSPRYKITEKSQAVAFWCDPISGHATLYWYRQILGQGPELLVQFQDESVVDDSQLPKDRFSAERLKGVDSTLKIQPAELGDSAMYLCASSPWTGLTYNEQFFGPGTRLTVL.

The chain joins TRBV10-3 to TRBJ2-1; 15 bases are a match to TRBD2. CDR1 is ENHRY and CDR2 is SYGVKD in the germline V gene. J was trimmed by 2 bases and V by 5 bases; bases with no gene match: 7. This CDR3 is 18 amino acids long. CDR3 region: CAISPGLAGGVPYNEQFF. In DNA, the CDR3 is TGTGCCATCAGTCCGGGACTAGCGGGAGGTGTGCCCTACAATGAGCAGTTCTTC.

This clone is a singleton in its sample. The chain recombines TRBV6-1 with TRBJ1-4, with TRBD1 matching 10 bases. Germline CDR1 and CDR2: MNHNS and SASEGT. This CDR3 has 16 residues. The V and J ends lost 2 bases and 8 bases, in that order; junction bases with no gene match: 8. The CDR3 loop reads CASSESVVGQGEKLFF. In DNA form, the CDR3 reads TGTGCCAGCAGTGAATCGGTCGTGGGACAGGGGGAAAAACTGTTTTTT.

The V and J genes are TRBV6-6 and TRBJ1-4; TRBD1 aligns across 8 bases. The CDR3 is 14 amino acids. J was trimmed by 8 bases and V by 6 bases; bases with no gene match: 8. Per germline, CDR1 MNHNY and CDR2 SVGAGI (reference sequence). The CDR3 bases are TGTGCCAGCAGGCGCACAGGGGGGGACGAAAAACTGTTTTTT. Protein sequence: CASRRTGGDEKLFF.